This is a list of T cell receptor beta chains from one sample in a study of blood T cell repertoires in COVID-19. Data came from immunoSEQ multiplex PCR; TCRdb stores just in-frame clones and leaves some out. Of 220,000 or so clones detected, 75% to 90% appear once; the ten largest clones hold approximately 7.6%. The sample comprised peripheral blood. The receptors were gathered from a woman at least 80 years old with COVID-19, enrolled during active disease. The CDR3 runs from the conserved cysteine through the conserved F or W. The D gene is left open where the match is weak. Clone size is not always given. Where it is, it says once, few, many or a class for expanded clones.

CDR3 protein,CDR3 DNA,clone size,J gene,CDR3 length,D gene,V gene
CSVSPGNTEAFF,TGCAGCGTTTCGCCGGGGAACACTGAAGCTTTCTTT,.,TRBJ1-1,12,.,TRBV29-1
CASSSGLADNEQFF,TGTGCCAGCAGCTCGGGACTAGCGGACAATGAGCAGTTCTTC,.,TRBJ2-1,14,TRBD2,TRBV7-9
CAISTLSGGGMNTEAFF,TGTGCCATCAGCACCTTGTCCGGGGGGGGGATGAACACTGAAGCTTTCTTT,.,TRBJ1-1,17,.,TRBV10-3
CASSLARAWDRRGANYGYTF,TGCGCCAGCAGCTTGGCCAGGGCGTGGGACAGGAGGGGAGCTAACTATGGCTACACCTTC,.,TRBJ1-2,20,TRBD1,TRBV5-1
CASTSTDISTEAFF,TGTGCCAGTACCTCGACTGATATTTCGACTGAAGCTTTCTTT,.,TRBJ1-1,14,.,TRBV19
CSASKGLNEKLFF,TGCAGTGCTAGTAAGGGACTTAATGAAAAACTGTTTTTT,few,TRBJ1-4,13,.,TRBV20-1
CASSPGGGYGNTIYF,TGTGCTAGCAGCCCCGGTGGGGGGTATGGAAACACCATATATTTT,.,TRBJ1-3,15,.,TRBV7-7
CASSPPSRMGDGYTF,TGTGCCAGCTCACCACCCTCCAGGATGGGCGATGGCTACACCTTC,.,TRBJ1-2,15,.,TRBV18
CASSGTSGSSEQYF,TGTGCCAGTAGCGGAACTAGCGGGAGCAGCGAGCAGTACTTC,.,TRBJ2-7,14,TRBD2,TRBV19
CAWSAQGTNEKLFF,TGTGCCTGGAGTGCCCAGGGGACGAATGAAAAACTGTTTTTT,.,TRBJ1-4,14,.,TRBV30
CASSPSVGSGANVLTF,TGCGCCAGCAGCCCCTCCGTAGGTAGCGGGGCCAACGTCCTGACTTTC,.,TRBJ2-6,16,.,TRBV5-1
CASRSGQPNTEAFF,TGTGCCAGCAGATCGGGACAGCCGAACACTGAAGCTTTCTTT,few,TRBJ1-1,14,TRBD1,TRBV7-2
CAISAEQGYGNTIYF,TGTGCCATCAGTGCGGAGCAGGGGTATGGAAACACCATATATTTT,.,TRBJ1-3,15,.,TRBV10-3
CASSPVAVNTEAFF,TGTGCCAGCAGCCCAGTGGCGGTGAACACTGAAGCTTTCTTT,.,TRBJ1-1,14,.,TRBV7-9
CSVFRPGVPSSYNEQFF,TGCAGCGTTTTCCGACCAGGGGTCCCAAGCTCCTACAATGAGCAGTTCTTC,.,TRBJ2-1,17,.,TRBV29-1
CASSLEGASLDEKLFF,TGCGCCAGCAGCTTGGAAGGGGCCAGCTTGGATGAAAAACTGTTTTTT,few,TRBJ1-4,16,.,TRBV5-1
CASSLQGDFYGYTF,TGTGCCAGCTCTTTACAGGGGGACTTCTATGGCTACACCTTC,.,TRBJ1-2,14,TRBD1,TRBV18
CASSLARQGDSPLHF,TGTGCCAGCAGCTTAGCAAGACAGGGTGATTCACCCCTCCACTTT,few,TRBJ1-6,15,TRBD1,TRBV7-9
CASFGTGMTGYTF,TGTGCCAGCTTCGGGACAGGGATGACTGGCTACACCTTC,.,TRBJ1-2,13,TRBD1,TRBV18
CASSVGLAGGTGELFF,TGTGCCAGCAGCGTAGGTCTAGCGGGAGGCACCGGGGAGCTGTTTTTT,once,TRBJ2-2,16,TRBD2,TRBV9
CASSQDSGYSSPLHF,TGTGCCAGCAGCCAAGATTCGGGGTATAGTTCACCCCTCCACTTT,.,TRBJ1-6,15,.,TRBV3-1/TRBV3-2
CASSLKLSPTYEQYF,TGTGCCAGCAGCTTAAAACTTAGCCCCACCTACGAGCAGTACTTC,.,TRBJ2-7,15,.,TRBV11-2
CARQGRNDNEQFF,TGTGCTCGACAGGGGAGAAACGACAATGAGCAGTTCTTC,.,TRBJ2-1,13,TRBD1,TRBV30